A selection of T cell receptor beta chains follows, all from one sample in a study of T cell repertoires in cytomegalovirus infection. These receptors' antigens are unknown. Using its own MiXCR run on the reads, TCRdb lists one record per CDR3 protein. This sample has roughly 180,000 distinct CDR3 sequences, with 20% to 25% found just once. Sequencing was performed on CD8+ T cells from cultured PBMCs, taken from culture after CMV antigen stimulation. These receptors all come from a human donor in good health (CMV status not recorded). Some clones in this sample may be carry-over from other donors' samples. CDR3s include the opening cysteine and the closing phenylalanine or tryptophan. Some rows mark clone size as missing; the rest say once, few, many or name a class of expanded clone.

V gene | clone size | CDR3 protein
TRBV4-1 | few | CASSQEQGAQGGYTF
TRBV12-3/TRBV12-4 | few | CASSSLGDSQETQYF
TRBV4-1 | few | CASSQDGPDGATNEKLFF
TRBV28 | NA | CASSLVTGEDEQYF
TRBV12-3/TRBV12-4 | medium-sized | CASSPPGTGLYNEQFF
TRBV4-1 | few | CASSQVGYEQYF
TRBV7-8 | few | CATYRDRGTSTDTQYF
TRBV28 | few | CASSLNPGPNYGYTF
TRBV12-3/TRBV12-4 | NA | CASSLRQVYEQYF
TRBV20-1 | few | CSARMTSGAYEQYF
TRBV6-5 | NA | CATLREAANTEAFF
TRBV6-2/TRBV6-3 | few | CASTTLRTSGAFGADTQYF
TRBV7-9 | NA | CASSAGGQETQYF
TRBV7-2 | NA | CASSPGEAGSFGETQYF
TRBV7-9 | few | CASSIGTSGYTF
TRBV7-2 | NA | CASSKRGGSVTEAFF
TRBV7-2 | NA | CASSSTSRLVGEQFF
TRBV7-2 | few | CASRRTSGGPRDTQYF
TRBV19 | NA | CASSIGGGSYNEQFF
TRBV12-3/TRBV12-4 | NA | CASSSTGAYNEQFF
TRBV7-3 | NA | CASSPGDRGGEQYF
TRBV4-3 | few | CASSQDGQGHTGELFF
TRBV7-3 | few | CASSLLGAGNEKLFF
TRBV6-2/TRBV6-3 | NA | CASSGRRTGAHNQPQHF
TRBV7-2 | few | CASSLVGTGGMEAFF